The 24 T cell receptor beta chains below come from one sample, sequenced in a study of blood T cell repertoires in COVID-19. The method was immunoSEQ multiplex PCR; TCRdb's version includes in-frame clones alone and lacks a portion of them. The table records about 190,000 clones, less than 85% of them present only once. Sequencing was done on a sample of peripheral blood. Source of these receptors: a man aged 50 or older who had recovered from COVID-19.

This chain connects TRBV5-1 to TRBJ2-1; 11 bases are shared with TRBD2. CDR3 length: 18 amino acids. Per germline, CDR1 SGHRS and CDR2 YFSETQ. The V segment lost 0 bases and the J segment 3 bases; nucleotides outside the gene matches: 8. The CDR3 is CASSLAALAGGLYNEQFF. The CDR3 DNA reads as TGCGCCAGCAGCTTGGCCGCGCTAGCGGGAGGCCTCTACAATGAGCAGTTCTTC.

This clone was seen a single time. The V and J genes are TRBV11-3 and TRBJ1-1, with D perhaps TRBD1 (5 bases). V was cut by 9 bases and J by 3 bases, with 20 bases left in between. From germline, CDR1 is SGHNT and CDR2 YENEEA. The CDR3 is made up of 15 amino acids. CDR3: CARIREGRTDTEAFF. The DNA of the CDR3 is TGTGCCAGAATTAGGGAGGGGAGAACGGACACTGAAGCTTTCTTT.

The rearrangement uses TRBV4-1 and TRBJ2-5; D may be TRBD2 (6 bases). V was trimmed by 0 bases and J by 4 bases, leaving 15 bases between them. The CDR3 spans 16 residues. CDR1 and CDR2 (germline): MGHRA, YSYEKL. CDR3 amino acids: CASSQEVTGAGETQYF. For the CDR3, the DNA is TGCGCCAGCAGCCAAGAAGTAACGGGAGCTGGAGAGACCCAGTACTTC.

Written as DNA, the CDR3 is TGTGCCAGCAGCTTTCTCCACGAGCAGTACTTC. This sequence encodes CASSFLHEQYF. The rearrangement uses TRBV7-2 and TRBJ2-7; D gene ambiguous. Germline CDR1 reads SGHTA; CDR2 reads FQGNSA. V dropped 3 bases and J dropped 5 bases, with 5 bases sitting between them. The CDR3 spans 11 residues.

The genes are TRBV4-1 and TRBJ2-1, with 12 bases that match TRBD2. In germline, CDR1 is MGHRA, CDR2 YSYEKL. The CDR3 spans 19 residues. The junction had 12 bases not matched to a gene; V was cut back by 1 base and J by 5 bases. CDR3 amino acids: CASSQAPLAGGPWDNEQFF. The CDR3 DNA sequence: TGCGCCAGCAGCCAAGCCCCGCTAGCGGGAGGGCCTTGGGACAATGAGCAGTTCTTC.

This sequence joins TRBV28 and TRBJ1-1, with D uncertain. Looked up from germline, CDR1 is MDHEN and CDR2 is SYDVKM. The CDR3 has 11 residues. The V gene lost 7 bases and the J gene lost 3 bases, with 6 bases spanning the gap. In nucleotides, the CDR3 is TGTGCCAGCATGAGGGACACTGAAGCTTTCTTT. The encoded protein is CASMRDTEAFF.

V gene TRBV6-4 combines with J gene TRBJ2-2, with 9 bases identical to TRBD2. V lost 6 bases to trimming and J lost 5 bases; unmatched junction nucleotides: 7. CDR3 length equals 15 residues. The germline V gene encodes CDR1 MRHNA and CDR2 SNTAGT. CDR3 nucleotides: TGTGCCAGCAGCGACAATAGCGGGAGTACCGGGGAGCTGTTTTTT. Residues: CASSDNSGSTGELFF.

CDR3 coding DNA: TGTGCCAGCAGCCAAGTTTTCGTTAGGGGTGTCGGGGAGCTGTTTTTT. Residues: CASSQVFVRGVGELFF. The gene calls are TRBV3-1 (or the pseudogene TRBV3-2) and TRBJ2-2, with TRBD1 as a possible D gene (5 bases). Trimming shortened V by 1 base and J by 7 bases, and 16 bases separated the two germline ends. Germline loops: CDR1 LGHDT, CDR2 YNNKEL (reference sequence). CDR3 size: 16 residues.

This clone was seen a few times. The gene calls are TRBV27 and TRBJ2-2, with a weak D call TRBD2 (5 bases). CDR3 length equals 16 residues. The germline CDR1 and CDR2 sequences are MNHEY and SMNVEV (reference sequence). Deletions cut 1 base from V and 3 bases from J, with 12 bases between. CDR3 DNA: TGTGCCAGCAGTTTATTTGGTGGGAGTTACACCGGGGAGCTGTTTTTT. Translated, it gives CASSLFGGSYTGELFF.

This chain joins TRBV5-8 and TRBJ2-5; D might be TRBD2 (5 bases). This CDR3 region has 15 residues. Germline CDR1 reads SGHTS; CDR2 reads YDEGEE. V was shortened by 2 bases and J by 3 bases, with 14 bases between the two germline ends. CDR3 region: CASSFPDYSEETQYF. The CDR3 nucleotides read TGTGCCAGCAGCTTTCCAGACTATAGCGAAGAGACCCAGTACTTC.

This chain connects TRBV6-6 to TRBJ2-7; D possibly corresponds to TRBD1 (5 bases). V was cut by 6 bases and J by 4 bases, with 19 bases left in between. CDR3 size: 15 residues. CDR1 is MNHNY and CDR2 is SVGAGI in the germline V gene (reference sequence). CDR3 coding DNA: TGTGCCAGCAGCTACGGTACAGGTGGTTGGTACGAGCAGTACTTC. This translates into CASSYGTGGWYEQYF.

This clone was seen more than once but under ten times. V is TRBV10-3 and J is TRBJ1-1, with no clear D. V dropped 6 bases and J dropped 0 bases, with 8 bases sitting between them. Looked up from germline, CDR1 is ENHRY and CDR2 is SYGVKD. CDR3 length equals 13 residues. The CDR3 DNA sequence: TGTGCCATCAGCGAGAGCATGAACACTGAAGCTTTCTTT. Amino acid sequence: CAISESMNTEAFF.

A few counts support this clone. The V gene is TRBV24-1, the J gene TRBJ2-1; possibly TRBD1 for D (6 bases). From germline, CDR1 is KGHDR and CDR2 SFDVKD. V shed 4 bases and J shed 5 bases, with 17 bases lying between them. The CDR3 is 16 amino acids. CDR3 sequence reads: CATSDPHGGLNNEQFF. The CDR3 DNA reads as TGTGCCACCAGTGACCCCCATGGGGGCTTGAACAATGAGCAGTTCTTC.

DNA of the CDR3: TGCAGCGTTGTGACTAGTGCGGGGGCCTACAATGAGCAGTTCTTC. Its translation is CSVVTSAGAYNEQFF. The rearrangement uses TRBV29-1 and TRBJ2-1; 7 bases are a match to TRBD2. With V trimmed by 4 bases and J by 2 bases, 8 bases remained unmatched. There are 15 residues in the CDR3. Germline V gene sequence: CDR1 SQVTM, CDR2 ANQGSEA.

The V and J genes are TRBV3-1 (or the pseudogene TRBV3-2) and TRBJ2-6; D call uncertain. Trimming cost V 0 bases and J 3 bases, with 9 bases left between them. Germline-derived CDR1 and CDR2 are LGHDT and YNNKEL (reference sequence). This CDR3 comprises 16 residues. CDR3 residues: CASSQDRLDGANVLTF. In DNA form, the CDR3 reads TGTGCCAGCAGCCAAGATCGGTTAGATGGGGCCAACGTCCTGACTTTC.

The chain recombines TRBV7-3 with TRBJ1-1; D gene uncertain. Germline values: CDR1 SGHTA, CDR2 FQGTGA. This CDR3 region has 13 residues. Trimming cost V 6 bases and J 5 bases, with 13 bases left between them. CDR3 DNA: TGTGCCAGCAGAATAAACCCGGGTACTGAAGCTTTCTTT. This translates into CASRINPGTEAFF.

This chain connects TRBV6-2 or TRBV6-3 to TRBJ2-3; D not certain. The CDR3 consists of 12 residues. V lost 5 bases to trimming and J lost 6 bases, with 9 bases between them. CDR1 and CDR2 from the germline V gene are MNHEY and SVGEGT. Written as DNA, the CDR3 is TGTGCCAGCAGTACTCTGAAGGATACGCAGTATTTT. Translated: CASSTLKDTQYF.

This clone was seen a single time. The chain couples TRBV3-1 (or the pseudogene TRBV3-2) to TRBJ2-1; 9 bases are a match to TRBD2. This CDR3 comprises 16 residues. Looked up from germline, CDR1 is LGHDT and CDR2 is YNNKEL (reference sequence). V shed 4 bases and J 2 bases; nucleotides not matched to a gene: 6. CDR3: CASSPLSGGPYNEQFF. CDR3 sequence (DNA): TGTGCCAGCAGCCCCCTGAGCGGGGGGCCCTACAATGAGCAGTTCTTC.

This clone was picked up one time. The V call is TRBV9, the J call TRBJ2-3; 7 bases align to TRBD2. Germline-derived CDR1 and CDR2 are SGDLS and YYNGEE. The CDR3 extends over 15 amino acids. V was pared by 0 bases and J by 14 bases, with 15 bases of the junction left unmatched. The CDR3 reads CASSVDLSPGLPLYF. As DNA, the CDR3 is TGTGCCAGCAGCGTAGATCTATCCCCGGGACTACCGCTGTATTTT.

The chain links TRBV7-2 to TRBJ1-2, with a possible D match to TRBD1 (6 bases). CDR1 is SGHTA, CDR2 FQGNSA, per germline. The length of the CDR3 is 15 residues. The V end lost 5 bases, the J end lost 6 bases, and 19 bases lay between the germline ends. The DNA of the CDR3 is TGTGCCAGCAGCCCCTCCAGCAGGGGAATTGATGGCTACACCTTC. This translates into CASSPSSRGIDGYTF.

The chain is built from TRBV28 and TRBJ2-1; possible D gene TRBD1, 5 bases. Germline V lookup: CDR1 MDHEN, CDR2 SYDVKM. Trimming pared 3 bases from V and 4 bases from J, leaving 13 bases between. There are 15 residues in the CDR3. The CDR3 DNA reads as TGTGCCAGCAGTTTCATGCAGGGTCGGTACAATGAGCAGTTCTTC. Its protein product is CASSFMQGRYNEQFF.

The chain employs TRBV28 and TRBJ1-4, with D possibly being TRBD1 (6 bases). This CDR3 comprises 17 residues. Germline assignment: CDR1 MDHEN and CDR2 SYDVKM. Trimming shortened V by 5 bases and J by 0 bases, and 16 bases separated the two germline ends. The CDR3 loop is CASSPHGGRATNEKLFF. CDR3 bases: TGTGCCAGCAGTCCACACGGGGGGCGGGCAACTAATGAAAAACTGTTTTTT.

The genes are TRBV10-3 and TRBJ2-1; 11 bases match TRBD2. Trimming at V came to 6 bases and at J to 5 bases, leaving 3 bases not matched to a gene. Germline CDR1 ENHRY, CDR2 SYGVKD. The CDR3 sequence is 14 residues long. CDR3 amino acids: CAIRPGLADNEQFF. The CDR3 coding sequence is TGTGCCATCAGGCCGGGACTAGCGGACAATGAGCAGTTCTTC.

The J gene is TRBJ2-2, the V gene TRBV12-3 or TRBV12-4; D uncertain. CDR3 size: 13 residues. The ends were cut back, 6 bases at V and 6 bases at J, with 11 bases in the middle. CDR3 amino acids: CASSLPQSGELFF. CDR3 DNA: TGTGCCAGCAGCCTCCCGCAGTCCGGGGAGCTGTTTTTT.